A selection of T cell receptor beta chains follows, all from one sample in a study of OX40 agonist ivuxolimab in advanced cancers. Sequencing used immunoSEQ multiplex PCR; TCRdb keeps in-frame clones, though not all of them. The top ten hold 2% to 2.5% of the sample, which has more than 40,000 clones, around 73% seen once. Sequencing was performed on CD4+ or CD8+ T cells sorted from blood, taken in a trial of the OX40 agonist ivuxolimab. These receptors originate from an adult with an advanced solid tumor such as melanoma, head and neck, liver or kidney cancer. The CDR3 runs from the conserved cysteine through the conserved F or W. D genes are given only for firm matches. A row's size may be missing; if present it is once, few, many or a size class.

TGCGCCAGCAGCTCGACTAGCGGGAGTTACAATGAGCAGTTCTTC,CASSSTSGSYNEQFF,TRBD2,TRBV5-1,TRBJ2-1,.
TGCGCCAGCAGCCATCCGGGGTTCATCTACAGGGGGCAAGAGCGGCAGCCCCAGCATTTT,CASSHPGFIYRGQERQPQHF,TRBD1,TRBV4-1,TRBJ1-5,.
TGCGCCAGCAGCCGCGACTATGACTACAATGAGCAGTTCTTC,CASSRDYDYNEQFF,.,TRBV5-1,TRBJ2-1,.
.,CASSFGAGELFF,.,TRBV27,TRBJ2-2,.
TGTGCCAGCAGCTTAGTAGCTAGGGGGCCCGAGCAGTACTTC,CASSLVARGPEQYF,TRBD1,TRBV7-6,TRBJ2-7,few
TGCGCCAGCAGGTTGGGACTAGCGGGAGGCGTAAGACAAGAGACCCAGTACTTC,CASRLGLAGGVRQETQYF,TRBD2,TRBV5-1,TRBJ2-5,.
TGTGCCAGCAGCTTGCAGGGCGGCTATGGCTACACCTTC,CASSLQGGYGYTF,.,TRBV5-4,TRBJ1-2,.
TGTGCCAGCAGTCTGGGGAGGGCGGCTGGCTACACCTTC,CASSLGRAAGYTF,.,TRBV6-5,TRBJ1-2,.
TGTGCCAGTAGTAAAAGGGGACTAGCGGCGAACACCGGGGAGCTGTTTTTT,CASSKRGLAANTGELFF,TRBD2,TRBV19,TRBJ2-2,.
TGTGCCAGCAGCTTGGACAGGGCCTACGAGCAGTACTTC,CASSLDRAYEQYF,TRBD1,TRBV7-3,TRBJ2-7,.
TGTGCCAGTAGTCCCCAGGGGGCGGGAGTCTCCTACGAGCAGTACTTC,CASSPQGAGVSYEQYF,.,TRBV19,TRBJ2-7,.
TGTGCCATCAGTGAGCTGAACAATGAGCAGTTCTTC,CAISELNNEQFF,.,TRBV10-3,TRBJ2-1,.
TGTGCCAGCAGTTCAGGGGGCTACATGAACACTGAAGCTTTCTTT,CASSSGGYMNTEAFF,TRBD1,TRBV28,TRBJ1-1,.
TGTGCCAGTAGTCTTTCGGCGGGACAGCCCCAGCATTTT,CASSLSAGQPQHF,.,TRBV19,TRBJ1-5,.
TGTGCCAGTAGTTCGACAGGGCTCCTGAACACTGAAGCTTTCTTT,CASSSTGLLNTEAFF,TRBD1,TRBV19,TRBJ1-1,.
TGTGCCAGCAGCATGTTAGATGAAAAACTGTTTTTT,CASSMLDEKLFF,.,TRBV21-1,TRBJ1-4,.
TGTGCCAGCAGTGAATTATACCAACAAGAGACCCAGTACTTC,CASSELYQQETQYF,.,TRBV25-1,TRBJ2-5,.
TGTGCCAGCAGCTTTCAGGAGGCGGCGAACACTGAAGCTTTCTTT,CASSFQEAANTEAFF,.,TRBV11-1,TRBJ1-1,.